The clone carrying this TCR beta chain came up many times. Its specificity is unknown. The data originate from a study of CD8 T cells in ankylosing spondylitis. CDR3 length equals 13 residues. The V segment lost 5 bases and the J segment 4 bases; nucleotides outside the gene matches: 2. Germline values: CDR1 SSHAT, CDR2 FNYEAQ (reference sequence). Molecular-barcoded quantitative 5'-RACE produced these TCR beta libraries. TCRdb fed the 5' RACE reads into MiXCR, producing one record per CDR3 protein. In the table there are 90,000 to 120,000 distinct CDR3 sequences, about 25% of which are singletons. Study outcomes and limitations: Reportedly, significant enrichment of disease-linked clones occurred in matched ankylosing spondylitis synovial fluid.

The sequence was obtained from a male donor with ankylosing spondylitis. The rearrangement uses TRBV7-7 and TRBJ2-5; 9 bases agree with TRBD1. The sample taken for sequencing was synovial fluid, either unsorted or a sorted T cell fraction (not recorded which). The CDR3 region is CASSRDRAETQYF. The CDR3 coding sequence is TGTGCCAGCAGCAGGGACAGGGCAGAGACCCAGTACTTC.